This TCR beta chain stems from a study of T cells in Graves' hyperthyroidism and ophthalmopathy (dated by TCRdb to about 2019). Background for the entire study: Peripheral blood was sampled at the time of initial diagnosis, prior to any treatment. TCR V-J signatures able to tell the groups apart were searched for in a discovery cohort of 95 to 100 patients, of whom about 40 had Graves' ophthalmopathy and 55 to 60 had stable Graves' hyperthyroidism. Whether ophthalmopathy could be predicted prospectively was tested in an independent validation cohort made up of roughly 20 hyperthyroidism patients plus 17 patients who later progressed to ophthalmopathy. The approximately 100 discovery patients were divided at random into training and test sets in a 7:3 ratio. In about 6 Graves' hyperthyroidism patients, the study also compared T-cell repertoires from thyroid tissue with T-cell repertoires from blood. After blood sampling, hyperthyroidism patients were treated with methimazole at a starting dose of 30 mg daily, and ophthalmopathy patients were treated with high-dose intravenous methylprednisolone. The paper describes TCR Vbeta CDR3 sequencing of about 140 peripheral blood samples, made up of 40 to 45 ophthalmopathy patients, 70 to 75 hyperthyroidism patients and 17 progressor patients.

There are many counts of this clonotype. This receptor's antigen is unknown. No base quality values were provided; no much bigger clone lies one nucleotide off. Ophthalmopathy patients had moderately to severely active disease, with a Clinical Activity Score of 3 or more, a NOSPECS grade of 4 or more, and a disease duration of less than 3 months. Exclusion was applied to patients with uncontrolled infections, other autoimmune diseases, pregnancy or lactation. Diagnoses were based on clinical symptoms, serum thyroxine and TRAb, thyroid ultrasound and orbital computed tomography. PBMCs were separated from roughly 10 ml of fresh peripheral blood using Ficoll-Paque density gradient centrifugation. Trizol reagent was used to extract total RNA, and RNA quality was then checked on an Agilent 2100 Bioanalyzer. The paper's findings and limits, for the study overall: Sample size was not statistically predetermined, and blinding of investigators to group allocation was not performed. During validation, the model predicted progression to ophthalmopathy a median of approximately 7 months ahead of onset, with more than 60% sensitivity and about 75% specificity. Most expanded thyroid clonotypes (frequency above 0.001) were also detected in blood, suggesting blood repertoires may reflect thyroid immune responses. A model built on a 13 V-J signature distinguished ophthalmopathy from stable hyperthyroidism, reaching around 90% sensitivity and around 82% specificity in cross-validation and 80%/75% in testing.

Trimming takes 1 base from V and 5 bases from J, and the germline ends sit 9 bases apart. Reading the germline V gene gives CDR1 SNHLY and CDR2 FYNNEI. The CDR3 contains 14 residues, cysteine and phenylalanine counted. The read is trimmed to its CDR3 DNA, 42 bases read in frame from base 1. The TCR beta CDR3 regions were amplified from RNA transcripts. The TCR CDR3 was subjected to a first round of RT-PCR using the HTBI primer set and the Qiagen OneStep RT-PCR kit. A second multiplex PCR round built the libraries, followed by size selection and purification. The libraries were sequenced on an Illumina HiSeq2000 using paired-end 100 bp reads. In the source study's methods: SOAPnuke was used to process the raw data, removing reads that contained adapters or uncalled bases, had a mean Phred below 15, or lacked an exact match to the constant primer or identifier. High-quality paired reads were merged with COPE v1.2.5, and unique nucleotide sequences were defined as clonotypes. Clonotypes were aligned to IMGT TRBV, TRBD and TRBJ reference segments using MiTCR v1.1. Analysis was restricted to V-J combinations with a frequency above 0.0001, which covered 99.2% of repertoires. The TCS score was defined as F50 (clonal expansion) divided by E x V (chaos), with BLOSUM62-based TCRdist calculated between CDR3 peptides within each V-J. Welch's t-statistics and random forest reduced some 510 V-J features to 13, which were used in a naive Bayes classifier (R e1071). TCRdb ran its own pipeline on the public reads, namely fastp trimming at Q25 and MiXCR clone calling, and kept in-frame beta chains. Records with the same CDR3 protein are collapsed into one entry carrying the most frequent genes and DNA. These V and J calls originate from TCRdb's pipeline instead of the authors' own analysis. This sample comprises around 690,000 distinct CDR3 sequences, more than 20% of them detected only once. The ten largest clones capture approximately 30% of the sample.

Sample: blood. Rearrangement joined TRBV2 to TRBJ1-5; the best D guess is TRBD1, with 5 bases matching. The TCR originated in a man aged 25 to 40 with Graves' ophthalmopathy. The nucleotide sequence is given as TGTGCCAGCAGTGAAGGGTCAGGGTATCAGCCCCAGCATTTT. Its protein reads: CASSEGSGYQPQHF.